This T cell receptor beta chain originates from a study of siplizumab effects on memory and regulatory T cells. General study findings and limits: For siplizumab cultures, the suppressive function of their proliferating Tregs was not confirmed. Reactions containing siplizumab showed mappable alloreactive CD4+ clones averaging approximately 75% Treg-derived, versus approximately 28% in controls. The study found naive T cells seemingly more diverse than memory cells and seemingly major alloresponse contributors.

Per-sample assaying covered 85,000 to 100,000 TCR templates. Sequencing used immunoSEQ multiplex PCR; TCRdb keeps in-frame clones, though not all of them. The sample holds roughly 100,000 clones, about 92% seen once. With 1 base removed from V and 8 bases from J, the gap between germline ends came to 8 bases. The germline V gene encodes CDR1 SGHNT and CDR2 YENEEA. CDR3 length equals 13 residues. Regarding this clone: What it recognizes is unknown.

The chain carries TRBV11-3 and TRBJ2-2, with D unresolved. The sequence derives from a human donor in good health. Sequenced material: CD4+ T cells sorted from blood. The CDR3 DNA follows: TGTGCCAGCAGCTTAGGTGTAGGAGGGGAGCTGTTTTTT. Translation: CASSLGVGGELFF.